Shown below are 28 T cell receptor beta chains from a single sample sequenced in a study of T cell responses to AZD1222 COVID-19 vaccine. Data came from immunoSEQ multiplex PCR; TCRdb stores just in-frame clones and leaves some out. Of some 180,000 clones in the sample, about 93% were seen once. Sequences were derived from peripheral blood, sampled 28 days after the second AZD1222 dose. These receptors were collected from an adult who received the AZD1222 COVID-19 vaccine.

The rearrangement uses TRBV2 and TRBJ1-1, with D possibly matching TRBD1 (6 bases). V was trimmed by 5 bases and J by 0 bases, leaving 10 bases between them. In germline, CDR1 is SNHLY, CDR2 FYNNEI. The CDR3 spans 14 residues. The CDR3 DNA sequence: TGTGCCAGCAGTTCCGACAGGATGAACACTGAAGCTTTCTTT. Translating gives CASSSDRMNTEAFF.

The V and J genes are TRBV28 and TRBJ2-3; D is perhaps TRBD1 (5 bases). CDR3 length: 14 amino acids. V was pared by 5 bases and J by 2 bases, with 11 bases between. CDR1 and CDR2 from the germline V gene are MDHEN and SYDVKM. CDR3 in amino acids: CASSGLGHTDTQYF. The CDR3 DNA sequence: TGTGCCAGCAGTGGTTTGGGGCACACAGATACGCAGTATTTT.

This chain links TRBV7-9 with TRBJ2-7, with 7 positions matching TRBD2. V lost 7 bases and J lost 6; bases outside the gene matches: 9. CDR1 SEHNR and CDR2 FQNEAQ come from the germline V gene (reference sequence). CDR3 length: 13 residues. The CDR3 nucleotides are TGTGCCAGCACCTCGAGGCCGGGGGGCGAGCAGTACTTC. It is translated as CASTSRPGGEQYF.

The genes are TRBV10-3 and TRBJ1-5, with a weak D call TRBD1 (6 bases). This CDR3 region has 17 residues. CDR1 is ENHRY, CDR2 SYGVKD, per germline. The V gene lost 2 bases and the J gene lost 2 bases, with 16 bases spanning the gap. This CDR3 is CAISEGLGGEGNQPQHF. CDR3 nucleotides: TGTGCCATCAGTGAGGGGCTGGGGGGCGAGGGCAATCAGCCCCAGCATTTT.

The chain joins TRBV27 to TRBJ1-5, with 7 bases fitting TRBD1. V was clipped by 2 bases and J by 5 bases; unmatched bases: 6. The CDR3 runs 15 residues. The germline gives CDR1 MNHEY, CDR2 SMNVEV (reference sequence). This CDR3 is CASSLEGGVDQPQHF. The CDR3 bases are TGTGCCAGCAGTTTAGAAGGGGGCGTGGATCAGCCCCAGCATTTT.

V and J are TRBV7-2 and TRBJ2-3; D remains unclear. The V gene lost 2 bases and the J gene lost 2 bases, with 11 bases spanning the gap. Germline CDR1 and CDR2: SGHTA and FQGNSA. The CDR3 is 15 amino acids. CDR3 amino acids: CASSLKKLTTDTQYF. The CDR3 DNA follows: TGTGCCAGCAGCTTAAAAAAGCTCACCACAGATACGCAGTATTTT.

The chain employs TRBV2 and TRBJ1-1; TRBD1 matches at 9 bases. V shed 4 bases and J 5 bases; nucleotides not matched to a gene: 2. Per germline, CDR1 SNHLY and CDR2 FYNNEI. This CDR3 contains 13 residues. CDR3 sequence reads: CASSGQGGTEAFF. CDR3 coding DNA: TGTGCCAGCAGTGGACAGGGGGGAACTGAAGCTTTCTTT.

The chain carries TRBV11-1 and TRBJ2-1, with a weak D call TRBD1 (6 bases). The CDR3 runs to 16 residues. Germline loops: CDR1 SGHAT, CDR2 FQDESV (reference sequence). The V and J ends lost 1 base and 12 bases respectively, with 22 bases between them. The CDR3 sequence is CASSLGLRGGAVGQFF. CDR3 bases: TGTGCCAGCAGCTTAGGTCTTAGAGGGGGAGCGGTGGGGCAGTTCTTC.

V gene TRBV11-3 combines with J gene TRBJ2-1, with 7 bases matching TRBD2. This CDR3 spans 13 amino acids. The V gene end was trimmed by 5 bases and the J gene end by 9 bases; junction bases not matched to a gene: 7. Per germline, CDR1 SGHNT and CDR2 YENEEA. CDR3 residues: CASSPQPGGEQFF. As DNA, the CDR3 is TGTGCCAGCAGCCCCCAGCCGGGGGGTGAGCAGTTCTTC.

Here the CDR3 reads CASSQEGQGAGNTIYF. CDR3 coding DNA: TGTGCCAGCAGCCAAGAGGGACAGGGGGCTGGAAACACCATATATTTT. The chain joins TRBV3-1 (or the pseudogene TRBV3-2) to TRBJ1-3, with 11 bases lining up with TRBD1. Germline values: CDR1 LGHDT, CDR2 YNNKEL (reference sequence). This CDR3 spans 16 amino acids. The V gene end was trimmed by 0 bases and the J gene end by 2 bases; junction bases not matched to a gene: 0.

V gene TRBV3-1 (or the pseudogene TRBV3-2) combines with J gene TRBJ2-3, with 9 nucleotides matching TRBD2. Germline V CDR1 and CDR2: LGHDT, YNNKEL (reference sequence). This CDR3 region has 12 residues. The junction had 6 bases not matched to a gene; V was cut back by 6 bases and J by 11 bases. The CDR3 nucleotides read TGTGCCAGCAGTCGACTAGCGGAGTTGCAGTATTTT. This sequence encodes CASSRLAELQYF.

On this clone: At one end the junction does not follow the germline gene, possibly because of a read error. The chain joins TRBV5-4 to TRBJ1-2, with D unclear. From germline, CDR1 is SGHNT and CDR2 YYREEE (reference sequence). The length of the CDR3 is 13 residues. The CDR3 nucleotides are TGTGCCAGCAGCCCGGACGGACCCTATAGCTACACCTTC. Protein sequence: CASSPDGPYSYTF.

The CDR3 bases are TGTGCCAGCAGTTTCCAAAACTATGGCTACACCTTC. It translates to CASSFQNYGYTF. This chain connects TRBV28 to TRBJ1-2; D gene uncertain. The germline V gene has CDR1 MDHEN and CDR2 SYDVKM. V lost 3 bases, J lost 2 bases, and 4 bases lay in between. The CDR3 runs to 12 residues.

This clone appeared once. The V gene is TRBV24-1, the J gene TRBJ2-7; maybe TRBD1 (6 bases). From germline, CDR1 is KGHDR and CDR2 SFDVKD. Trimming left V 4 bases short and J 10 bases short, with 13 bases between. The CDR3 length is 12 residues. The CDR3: CATSETGQRQYF. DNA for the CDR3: TGTGCCACCAGTGAAACAGGACAGCGACAGTACTTC.

CDR3 nucleotides: TGCGCCAGCACAGAGGACAGCTATGGCTACACCTTC. Its protein is CASTEDSYGYTF. V and J are TRBV23-1 and TRBJ1-2; D may be TRBD1 (6 bases). TRBV23-1 is marked as an open reading frame, function uncertain. With 7 bases removed from V and 4 bases from J, the gap between germline ends came to 10 bases. The CDR3 is made up of 12 amino acids.

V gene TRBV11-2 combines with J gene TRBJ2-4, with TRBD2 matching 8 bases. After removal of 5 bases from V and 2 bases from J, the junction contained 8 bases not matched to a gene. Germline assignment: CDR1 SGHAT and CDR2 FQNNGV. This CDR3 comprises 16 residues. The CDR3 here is CASSLAGGRSKNIQYF. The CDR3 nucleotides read TGTGCCAGCAGCCTTGCGGGGGGTCGGTCCAAAAACATTCAGTACTTC.

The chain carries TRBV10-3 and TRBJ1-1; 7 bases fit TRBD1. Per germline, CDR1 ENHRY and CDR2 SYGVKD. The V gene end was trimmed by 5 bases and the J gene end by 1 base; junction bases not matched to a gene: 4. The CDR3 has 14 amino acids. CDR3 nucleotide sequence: TGTGCCATCAGTCGGGACAGTACGAACACTGAAGCTTTCTTT. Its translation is CAISRDSTNTEAFF.

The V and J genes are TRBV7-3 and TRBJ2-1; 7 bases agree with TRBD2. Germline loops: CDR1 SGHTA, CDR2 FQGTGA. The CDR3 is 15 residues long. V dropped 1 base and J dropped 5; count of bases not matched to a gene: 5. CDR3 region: CASSLRAGDNNEQFF. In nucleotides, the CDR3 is TGTGCCAGCAGCTTAAGGGCGGGGGATAACAATGAGCAGTTCTTC.

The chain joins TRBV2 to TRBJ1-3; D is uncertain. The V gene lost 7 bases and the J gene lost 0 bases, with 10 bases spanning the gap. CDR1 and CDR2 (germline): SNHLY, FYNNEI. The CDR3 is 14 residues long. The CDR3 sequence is CASKAGLSGNTIYF. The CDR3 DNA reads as TGTGCCAGCAAGGCCGGTCTCTCTGGAAACACCATATATTTT.

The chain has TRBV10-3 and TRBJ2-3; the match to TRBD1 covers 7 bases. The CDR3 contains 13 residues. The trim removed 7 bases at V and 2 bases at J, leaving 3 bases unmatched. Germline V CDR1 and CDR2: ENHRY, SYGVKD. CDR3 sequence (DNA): TGTGCCATCACCGGGACAGTCACAGATACGCAGTATTTT. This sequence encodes CAITGTVTDTQYF.

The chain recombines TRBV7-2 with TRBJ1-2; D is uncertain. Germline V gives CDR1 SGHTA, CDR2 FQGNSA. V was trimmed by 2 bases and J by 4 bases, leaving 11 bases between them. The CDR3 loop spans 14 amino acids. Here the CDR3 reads CASSLRQVGYGYTF. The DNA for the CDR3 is TGTGCCAGCAGCTTACGGCAGGTCGGCTATGGCTACACCTTC.

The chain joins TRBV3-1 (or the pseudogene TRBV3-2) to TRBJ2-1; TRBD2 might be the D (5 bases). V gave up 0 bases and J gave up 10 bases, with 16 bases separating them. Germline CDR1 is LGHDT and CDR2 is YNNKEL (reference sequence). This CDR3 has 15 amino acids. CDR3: CASSQEVEGNREQFF. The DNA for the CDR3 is TGTGCCAGCAGCCAAGAGGTAGAGGGTAATCGCGAGCAGTTCTTC.

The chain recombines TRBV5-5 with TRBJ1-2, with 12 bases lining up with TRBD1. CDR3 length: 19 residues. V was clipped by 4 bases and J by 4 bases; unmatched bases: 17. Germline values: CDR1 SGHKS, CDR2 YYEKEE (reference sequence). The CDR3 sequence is CASSPQTGGVGQGAYGYTF. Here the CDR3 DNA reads TGTGCCAGCAGCCCACAAACTGGGGGTGTGGGACAGGGGGCCTATGGCTACACCTTC.

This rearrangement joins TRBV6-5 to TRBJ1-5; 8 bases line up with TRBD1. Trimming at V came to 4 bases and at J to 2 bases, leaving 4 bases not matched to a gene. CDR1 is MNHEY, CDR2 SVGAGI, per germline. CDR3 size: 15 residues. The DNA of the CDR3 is TGTGCCAGCAGTTCACCGGGACAGGGCAATCAGCCCCAGCATTTT. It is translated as CASSSPGQGNQPQHF.

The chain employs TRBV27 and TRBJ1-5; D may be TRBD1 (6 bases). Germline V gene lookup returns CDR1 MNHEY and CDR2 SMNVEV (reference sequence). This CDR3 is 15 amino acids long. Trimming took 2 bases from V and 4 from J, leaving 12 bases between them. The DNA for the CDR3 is TGTGCCAGCAGTTTAGGGGGGCGTGGAAATCAGCCCCAGCATTTT. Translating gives CASSLGGRGNQPQHF.

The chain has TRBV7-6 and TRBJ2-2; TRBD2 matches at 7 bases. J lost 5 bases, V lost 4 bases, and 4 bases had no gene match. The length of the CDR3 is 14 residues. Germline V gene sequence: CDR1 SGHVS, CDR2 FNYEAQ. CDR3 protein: CASSSSGATGELFF. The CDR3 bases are TGTGCCAGCAGCTCCAGCGGGGCGACCGGGGAGCTGTTTTTT.

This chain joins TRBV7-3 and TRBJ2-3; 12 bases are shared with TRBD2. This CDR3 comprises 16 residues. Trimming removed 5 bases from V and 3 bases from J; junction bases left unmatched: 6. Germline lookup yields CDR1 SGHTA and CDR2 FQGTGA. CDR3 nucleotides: TGTGCCAGCAGCCCACGGACTAGCGGGGAAACAGATACGCAGTATTTT. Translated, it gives CASSPRTSGETDTQYF.

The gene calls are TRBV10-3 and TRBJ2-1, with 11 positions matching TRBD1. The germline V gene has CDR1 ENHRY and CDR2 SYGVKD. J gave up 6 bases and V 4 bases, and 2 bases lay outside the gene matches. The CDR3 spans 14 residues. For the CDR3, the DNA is TGTGCCATCAGTGGGGGACAGGGGGGCAATGAGCAGTTCTTC. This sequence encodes CAISGGQGGNEQFF.